Below are 11 T cell receptor beta chains sequenced from a single sample in a study of blood T cell repertoires in COVID-19. Repertoires were generated with immunoSEQ multiplex PCR, while TCRdb's copy carries only in-frame clones and drops some. The table records some 90,000 clones, about 82% of them present only once. The specimen was peripheral blood. All receptors derive from a human donor in a cohort sampled during active COVID-19.

The rearrangement uses TRBV7-2 and TRBJ2-7; 9 bases align to TRBD1. V shed 4 bases and J 2 bases; nucleotides not matched to a gene: 6. There are 15 residues in the CDR3. CDR1 SGHTA and CDR2 FQGNSA come from the germline V gene. The CDR3 region is CASSSMGQGTYEQYF. The CDR3 nucleotides are TGTGCCAGCAGCTCAATGGGACAGGGTACCTACGAGCAGTACTTC.

The chain combines TRBV27 with TRBJ1-4; 7 nucleotides align to TRBD1. CDR1 and CDR2 (germline): MNHEY, SMNVEV (reference sequence). Trimming took 1 base from V and 2 from J; bases not matched to a gene: 10. The CDR3 runs to 18 residues. The CDR3 DNA follows: TGTGCCAGCAGTTTATTGGGCCCACAGGGGCCCACTAATGAAAAACTGTTTTTT. Amino acid sequence: CASSLLGPQGPTNEKLFF. Looking up the rest from reference TRBV27 and TRBJ1-4 gives the full variable domain: EAQVTQNPRYLITVTGKKLTVTCSQNMNHEYMSWYRQDPGLGLRQIYYSMNVEVTDKGDVPEGYKVSRKEKRNFPLILESPSPNQTSLYFCASSLLGPQGPTNEKLFFGSGTQLSVL.

Regarding this clone: An end of the junction differs from the germline gene, which may be a read error. The genes are TRBV4-1 and TRBJ2-3, with D unresolved. Germline V gene data show CDR1 as MGHRA and CDR2 as YSYEKL. The CDR3 runs to 13 residues. The CDR3, as DNA: TGCGCCAGCAGGCAAGCTAACGCAGATACGCAGTATTTT. As protein: CASRQANADTQYF.

The chain couples TRBV9 to TRBJ1-5; tentatively, D is TRBD1 (6 bases). Trimming took off 0 bases at V and 7 bases at J, with 14 bases between the two ends. CDR3 size: 15 residues. Per the germline V gene, CDR1 is SGDLS and CDR2 is YYNGEE. In nucleotides, the CDR3 is TGTGCCAGCAGCGTAGGACAGGCTGTCGGGCAGCCCCAGCATTTT. Translation gives CASSVGQAVGQPQHF.

This clone is a singleton in its sample. The chain joins TRBV11-2 to TRBJ1-2; D call uncertain. CDR1 and CDR2 from the germline V gene are SGHAT and FQNNGV. The CDR3 extends over 13 amino acids. The V end lost 7 bases, the J end lost 5 bases, and 14 bases lay between the germline ends. CDR3 region: CASNDGNQYGYTF. DNA for the CDR3: TGTGCCAGCAACGACGGGAACCAGTATGGCTACACCTTC.

This clone was observed a few times. The chain links TRBV7-2 to TRBJ2-7; tentatively, D is TRBD2 (6 bases). Germline CDR1 and CDR2: SGHTA and FQGNSA. Trimming pared 1 base from V and 2 bases from J, leaving 15 bases between. This CDR3 has 16 residues. CDR3 loop: CASSLDGTLRAYEQYF. The CDR3 DNA follows: TGTGCCAGCAGCTTAGACGGGACTTTGCGGGCCTACGAGCAGTACTTC. Variable domain in full (rest from reference TRBV7-2 and TRBJ2-7): GAGVSQSPSNKVTEKGKDVELRCDPISGHTALYWYRQSLGQGLEFLIYFQGNSAPDKSGLPSDRFSAERTGGSVSTLTIQRTQQEDSAVYLCASSLDGTLRAYEQYFGPGTRLTVT.

The rearrangement uses TRBV4-1 and TRBJ2-1; 12 bases line up with TRBD2. With V trimmed by 5 bases and J by 9 bases, 11 bases remained unmatched. The CDR3 sequence is 16 residues long. Per the germline V gene, CDR1 is MGHRA and CDR2 is YSYEKL. The CDR3 coding sequence is TGCGCCAGCAGCTCGGCGACTAGCGGGAGTGTAGGTGAGCAGTTCTTC. Its protein product is CASSSATSGSVGEQFF.

The V gene is TRBV11-2, the J gene TRBJ2-7, with D perhaps TRBD2 (5 bases). V dropped 0 bases and J dropped 0 bases, with 9 bases sitting between them. This CDR3 has 15 amino acids. In germline, CDR1 is SGHAT, CDR2 FQNNGV. Here the CDR3 reads CASSLDRGFSYEQYF. The CDR3 DNA reads as TGTGCCAGCAGCTTAGATAGAGGGTTCTCCTACGAGCAGTACTTC. The full variable domain, rest sourced from reference TRBV11-2 and TRBJ2-7, is EAGVAQSPRYKIIEKRQSVAFWCNPISGHATLYWYQQILGQGPKLLIQFQNNGVVDDSQLPKDRFSAERLKGVDSTLKIQPAKLEDSAVYLCASSLDRGFSYEQYFGPGTRLTVT.

Concerning this clone: Other DNA sequences in the same sample also yield this CDR3. The V call is TRBV11-2, the J call TRBJ1-5; D possibly corresponds to TRBD1 (5 bases). The CDR3 consists of 14 residues. Per the germline V gene, CDR1 is SGHAT and CDR2 is FQNNGV. Trimming took 3 bases from V and 3 from J, leaving 9 bases between them. The CDR3 is CASSLGQPNQPQHF. Here the CDR3 DNA reads TGTGCCAGCAGCTTGGGGCAGCCCAATCAGCCCCAGCATTTT. Drawing the rest from reference TRBV11-2 and TRBJ1-5, the complete variable domain is EAGVAQSPRYKIIEKRQSVAFWCNPISGHATLYWYQQILGQGPKLLIQFQNNGVVDDSQLPKDRFSAERLKGVDSTLKIQPAKLEDSAVYLCASSLGQPNQPQHFGDGTRLSIL.

The rearrangement links TRBV29-1 to TRBJ1-1; TRBD1 matches 12 bases. This CDR3 is 15 amino acids long. The V and J ends lost 8 bases and 3 bases, in that order; junction bases with no gene match: 10. Germline-derived CDR1 and CDR2 are SQVTM and ANQGSEA. The CDR3 region is CSYRDRGHGDTEAFF. CDR3 nucleotides: TGCAGCTATAGGGACAGGGGGCATGGGGACACTGAAGCTTTCTTT.

The chain recombines TRBV3-1 (or the pseudogene TRBV3-2) with TRBJ1-2; a weak D match, TRBD1 (5 bases). CDR1 and CDR2 (germline): LGHDT, YNNKEL (reference sequence). The CDR3 totals 12 residues. Trimming took 9 bases from V and 9 from J, leaving 17 bases between them. CDR3 sequence: CASTSRVGSYTF. The CDR3 DNA reads as TGTGCCAGTACTTCCAGGGTTGGGAGCTACACCTTC.